Here is one TCR beta chain with its context. Antigen unknown. This sample was included in a study of siplizumab effects on memory and regulatory T cells. General study findings and limits: Sequences below about 10^-5 frequency were poorly captured. As a result, only a minor fraction of alloreactive clones mapped to unstimulated subsets. Both greater diversity than memory cells and a major contribution to the alloresponse seemed to characterize naive T cells.

CDR1 is ENHRY and CDR2 is SYGVKD in the germline V gene. Trimming removed 5 bases from V and 4 bases from J; junction bases left unmatched: 4. The CDR3 has 15 residues. Each sample contributed 85,000 to 100,000 TCR templates to the assay. Produced via immunoSEQ multiplex PCR; TCRdb's table is partial and in-frame only. The repertoire has 100,000 or so clones, just under 95% of them found once; the top ten carry over 0.15%. J is TRBJ2-3 and V is TRBV10-3; 12 bases align to TRBD2. This TCR was sampled from a human donor in good health. The material sequenced was non-Treg CD4+ T cells sorted from blood. The CDR3 region has the DNA TGTGCCATCAGTAAGACTAGCGGGGGACCAGATACGCAGTATTTT. Protein: CAISKTSGGPDTQYF.